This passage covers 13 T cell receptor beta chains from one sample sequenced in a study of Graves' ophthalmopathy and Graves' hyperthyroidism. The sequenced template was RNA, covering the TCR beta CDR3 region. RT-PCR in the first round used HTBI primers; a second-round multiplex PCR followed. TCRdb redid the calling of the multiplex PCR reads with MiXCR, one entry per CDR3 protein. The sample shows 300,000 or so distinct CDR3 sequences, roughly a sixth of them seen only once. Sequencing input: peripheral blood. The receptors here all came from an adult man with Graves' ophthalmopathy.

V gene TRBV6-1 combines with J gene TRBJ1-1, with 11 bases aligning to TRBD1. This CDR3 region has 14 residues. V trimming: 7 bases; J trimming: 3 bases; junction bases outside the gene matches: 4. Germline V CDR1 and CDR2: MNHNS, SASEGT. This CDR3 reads CASNPGQGDTEAFF. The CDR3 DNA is TGTGCCAGCAACCCGGGACAGGGGGACACTGAAGCTTTCTTT.

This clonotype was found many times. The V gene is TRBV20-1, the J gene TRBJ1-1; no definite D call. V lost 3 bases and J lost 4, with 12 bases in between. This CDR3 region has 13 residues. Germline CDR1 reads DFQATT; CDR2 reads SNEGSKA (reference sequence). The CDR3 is CSASRGRGTEAFF. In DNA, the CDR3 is TGCAGTGCTAGCCGAGGGCGTGGCACTGAAGCTTTCTTT.

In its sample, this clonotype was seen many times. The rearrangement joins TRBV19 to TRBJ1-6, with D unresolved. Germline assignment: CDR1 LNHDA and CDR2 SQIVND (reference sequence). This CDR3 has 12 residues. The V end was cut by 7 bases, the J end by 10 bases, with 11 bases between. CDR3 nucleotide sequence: TGTGCCAGTACCGCGAGAGGGTCACCCCTCCACTTT. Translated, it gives CASTARGSPLHF.

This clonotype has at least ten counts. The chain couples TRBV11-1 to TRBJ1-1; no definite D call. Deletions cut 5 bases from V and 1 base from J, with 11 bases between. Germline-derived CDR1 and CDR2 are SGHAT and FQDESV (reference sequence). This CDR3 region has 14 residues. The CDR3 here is CASSPDRENTEAFF. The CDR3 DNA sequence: TGTGCCAGCAGCCCAGACCGAGAGAACACTGAAGCTTTCTTT.

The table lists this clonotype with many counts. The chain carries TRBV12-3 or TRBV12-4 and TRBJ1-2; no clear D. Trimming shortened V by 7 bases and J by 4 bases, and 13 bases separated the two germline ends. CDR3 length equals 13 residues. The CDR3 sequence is CASNSPGSYGYTF. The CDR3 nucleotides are TGTGCCAGCAATTCCCCCGGGAGCTATGGCTACACCTTC.

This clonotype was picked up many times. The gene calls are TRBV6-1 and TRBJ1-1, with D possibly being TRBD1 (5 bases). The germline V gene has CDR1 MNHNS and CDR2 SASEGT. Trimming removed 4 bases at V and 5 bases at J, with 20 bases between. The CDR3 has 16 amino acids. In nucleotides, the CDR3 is TGTGCCAGCAGTGTTCCTTGGACGGGACCGAGGACTGAAGCTTTCTTT. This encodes CASSVPWTGPRTEAFF.

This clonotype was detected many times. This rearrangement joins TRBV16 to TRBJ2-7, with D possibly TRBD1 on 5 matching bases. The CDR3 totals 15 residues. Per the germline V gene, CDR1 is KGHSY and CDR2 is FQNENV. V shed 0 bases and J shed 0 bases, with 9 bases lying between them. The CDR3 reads CASSQSPDSSYEQYF. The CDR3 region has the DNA TGTGCCAGCAGCCAATCCCCAGACAGCTCCTACGAGCAGTACTTC.

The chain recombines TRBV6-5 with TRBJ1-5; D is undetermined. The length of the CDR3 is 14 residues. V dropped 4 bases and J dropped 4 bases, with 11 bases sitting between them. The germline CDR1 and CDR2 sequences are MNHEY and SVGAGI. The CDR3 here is CASSSDRWNQPQHF. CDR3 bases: TGTGCCAGCAGTTCCGACCGGTGGAATCAGCCCCAGCATTTT.

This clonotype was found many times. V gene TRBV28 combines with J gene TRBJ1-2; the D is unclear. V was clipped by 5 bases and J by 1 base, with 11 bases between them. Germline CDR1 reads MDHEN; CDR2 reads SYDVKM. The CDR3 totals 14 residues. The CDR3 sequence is CASSPHANNYGYTF. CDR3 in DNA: TGTGCCAGCAGTCCTCACGCTAATAACTATGGCTACACCTTC.

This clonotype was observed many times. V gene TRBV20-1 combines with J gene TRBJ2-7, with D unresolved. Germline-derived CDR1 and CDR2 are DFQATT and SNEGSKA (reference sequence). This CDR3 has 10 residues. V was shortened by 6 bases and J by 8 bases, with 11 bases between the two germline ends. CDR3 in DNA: TGCAGTGCCCTAGGAAAGAAGCAGTACTTC. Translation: CSALGKKQYF.

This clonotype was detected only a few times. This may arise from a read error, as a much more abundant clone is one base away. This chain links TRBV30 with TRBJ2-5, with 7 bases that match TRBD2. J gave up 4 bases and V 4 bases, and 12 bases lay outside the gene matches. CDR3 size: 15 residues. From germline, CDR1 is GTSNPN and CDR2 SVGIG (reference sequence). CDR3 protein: CAWTLLGTIGETQYF. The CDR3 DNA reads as TGTGCCTGGACCCTACTTGGGACTATAGGAGAGACCCAGTACTTC.

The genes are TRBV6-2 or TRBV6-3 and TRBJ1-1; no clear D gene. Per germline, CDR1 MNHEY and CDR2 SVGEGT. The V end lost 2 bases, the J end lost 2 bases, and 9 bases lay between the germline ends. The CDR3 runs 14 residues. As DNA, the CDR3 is TGTGCCAGCAGTTACGGCGACGGTAACACTGAAGCTTTCTTT. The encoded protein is CASSYGDGNTEAFF.

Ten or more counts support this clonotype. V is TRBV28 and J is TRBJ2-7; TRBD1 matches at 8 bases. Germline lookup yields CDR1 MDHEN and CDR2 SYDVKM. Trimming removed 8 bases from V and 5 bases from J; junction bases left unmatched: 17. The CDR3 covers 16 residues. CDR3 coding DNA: TGTGCCAGCCTTGACCGGTCAGGGGGCGGTCCCGACGAGCAGTACTTC. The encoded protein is CASLDRSGGGPDEQYF.